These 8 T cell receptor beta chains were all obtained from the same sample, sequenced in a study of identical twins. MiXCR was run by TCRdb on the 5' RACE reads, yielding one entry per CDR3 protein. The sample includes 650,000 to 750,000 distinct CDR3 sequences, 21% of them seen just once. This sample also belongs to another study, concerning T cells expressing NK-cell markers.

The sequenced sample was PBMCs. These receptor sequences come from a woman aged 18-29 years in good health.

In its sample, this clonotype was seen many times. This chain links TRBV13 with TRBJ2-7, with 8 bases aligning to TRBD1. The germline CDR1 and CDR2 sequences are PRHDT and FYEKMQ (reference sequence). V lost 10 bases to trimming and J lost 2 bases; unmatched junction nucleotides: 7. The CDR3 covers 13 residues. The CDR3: CATSDRVAYEQYF. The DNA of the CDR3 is TGTGCCACCTCGGACAGGGTGGCCTACGAGCAGTACTTC.

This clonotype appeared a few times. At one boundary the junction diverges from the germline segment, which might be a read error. The CDR3: CSATDGPASSEQYF. As DNA, the CDR3 is TGCAGTGCTACAGACGGGCCCGCGTCCTCCGAGCAGTACTTC. The rearrangement uses TRBV20-1 and TRBJ2-7; D unresolved. This CDR3 has 14 amino acids. Germline-derived CDR1 and CDR2 are DFQATT and SNEGSKA (reference sequence).

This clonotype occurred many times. The CDR3 region is CASRTRDKSYEQYF. CDR3 nucleotides: TGTGCCAGCAGAACCCGGGACAAATCCTACGAGCAGTACTTC. This rearrangement joins TRBV12-3 or TRBV12-4 to TRBJ2-7; a weak D match, TRBD1 (6 bases). V was clipped by 6 bases and J by 1 base, with 13 bases between them. This CDR3 is 14 amino acids long.

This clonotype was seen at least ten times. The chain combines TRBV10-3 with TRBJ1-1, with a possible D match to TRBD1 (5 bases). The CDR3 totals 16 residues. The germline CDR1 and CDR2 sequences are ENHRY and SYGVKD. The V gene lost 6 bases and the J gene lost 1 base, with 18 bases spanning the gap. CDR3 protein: CAIRGPGRDSNTEAFF. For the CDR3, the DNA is TGTGCCATCAGGGGGCCGGGCCGGGACTCGAACACTGAAGCTTTCTTT.

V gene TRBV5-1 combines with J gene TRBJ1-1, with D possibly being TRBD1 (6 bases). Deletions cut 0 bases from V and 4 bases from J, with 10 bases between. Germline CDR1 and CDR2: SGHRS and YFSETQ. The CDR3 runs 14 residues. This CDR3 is CASSLVQGLTEAFF. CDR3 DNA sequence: TGCGCCAGCAGCTTGGTACAGGGTCTCACTGAAGCTTTCTTT.

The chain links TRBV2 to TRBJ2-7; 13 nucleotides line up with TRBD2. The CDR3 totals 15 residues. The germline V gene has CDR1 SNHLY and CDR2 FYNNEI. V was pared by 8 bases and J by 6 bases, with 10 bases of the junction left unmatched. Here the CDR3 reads CASRLAGGPSVEQYF. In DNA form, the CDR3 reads TGTGCCAGCCGACTAGCGGGGGGTCCCTCGGTCGAGCAGTACTTC.

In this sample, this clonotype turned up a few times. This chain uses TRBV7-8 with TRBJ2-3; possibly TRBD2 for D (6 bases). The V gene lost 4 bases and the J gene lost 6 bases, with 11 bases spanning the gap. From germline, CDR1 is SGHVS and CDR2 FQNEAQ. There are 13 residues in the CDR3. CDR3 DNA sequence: TGTGCCAGCAGCTCCTCACTAGCCGATACGCAGTATTTT. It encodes CASSSSLADTQYF.

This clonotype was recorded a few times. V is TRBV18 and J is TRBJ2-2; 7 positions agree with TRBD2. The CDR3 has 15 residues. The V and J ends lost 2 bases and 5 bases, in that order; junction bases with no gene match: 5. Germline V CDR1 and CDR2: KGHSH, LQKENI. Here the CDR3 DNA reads TGTGCCAGCTCACCAGGACTAGAAAAGACCGGGGAGCTGTTTTTT. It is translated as CASSPGLEKTGELFF.